Each of the 32 T cell receptor beta chains below was sequenced from the same sample in a study of shared T cell receptors in the human thymus. Clones were read by immunoSEQ multiplex PCR, and TCRdb kept only the in-frame ones, dropping some. This table holds a few hundred thousand clones, approximately 95% found once. Source material: thymocytes. These receptors all stem from a human donor.

The J gene is TRBJ2-3, the V gene TRBV11-3; D gene ambiguous. The V end lost 3 bases, the J end lost 5 bases, and 9 bases lay between the germline ends. Per the germline V gene, CDR1 is SGHNT and CDR2 is YENEEA. There are 13 residues in the CDR3. The CDR3 coding sequence is TGTGCCAGCAGCTTGAAGGATGGAGATACGCAGTATTTT. Protein sequence: CASSLKDGDTQYF.

The chain links TRBV11-2 to TRBJ2-7, with 8 bases matching TRBD2. The germline V gene encodes CDR1 SGHAT and CDR2 FQNNGV. The CDR3 has 17 residues. The ends lost 2 bases at V and 1 base at J; junction bases unmatched: 10. CDR3 in amino acids: CASSLWVKLAASYEQYF. In nucleotides, the CDR3 is TGTGCCAGCAGCTTATGGGTTAAACTAGCGGCTTCCTACGAGCAGTACTTC.

CDR3: CAWSVPGQGDEQYF. CDR3 sequence (DNA): TGTGCCTGGAGTGTACCTGGACAGGGGGACGAGCAGTACTTC. The chain couples TRBV30 to TRBJ2-7, with 10 bases lining up with TRBD1. Germline values: CDR1 GTSNPN, CDR2 SVGIG (reference sequence). The CDR3 sequence is 14 residues long. V lost 0 bases to trimming and J lost 5 bases; unmatched junction nucleotides: 4.

The V and J genes are TRBV6-4 and TRBJ2-7; no clear D gene. The CDR3 spans 15 residues. CDR1 MRHNA and CDR2 SNTAGT come from the germline V gene. Trimming shortened V by 3 bases and J by 3 bases, and 15 bases separated the two germline ends. The CDR3 DNA follows: TGTGCCAGCAGTGATTGGGTGGGGTATTACTACGAGCAGTACTTC. The encoded protein is CASSDWVGYYYEQYF.

This clone was seen once. V gene TRBV12-5 combines with J gene TRBJ2-5; 7 positions agree with TRBD1. CDR3 size: 12 residues. Germline CDR1 reads LGHNT; CDR2 reads FRNRAP. V shed 6 bases, J shed 8 bases, and the junction held 6 bases outside the gene matches. The CDR3 DNA sequence: TGTGCTAGTGGCCCCACAGGGGCAACCCAGTACTTC. It encodes CASGPTGATQYF.

The chain combines TRBV4-1 with TRBJ2-3, with D maybe TRBD1 (5 bases). Trimming removed 5 bases at V and 2 bases at J, with 17 bases between. The CDR3 sequence is 16 residues long. Germline loops: CDR1 MGHRA, CDR2 YSYEKL. The CDR3 loop is CASSSAPGYYTDTQYF. CDR3 nucleotide sequence: TGCGCCAGCAGCTCAGCACCAGGGTACTACACAGATACGCAGTATTTT.

This clone was counted once. The rearrangement uses TRBV28 and TRBJ1-4; 11 nucleotides match TRBD1. The CDR3 is 18 residues long. Looked up from germline, CDR1 is MDHEN and CDR2 is SYDVKM. With V trimmed by 5 bases and J by 3 bases, 11 bases remained unmatched. The DNA for the CDR3 is TGTGCCAGCAGTGACCCTCCGGGACAGGGGGTGGCTAATGAAAAACTGTTTTTT. This encodes CASSDPPGQGVANEKLFF.

The chain couples TRBV2 to TRBJ2-3, with 16 bases identical to TRBD2. Germline V gene data show CDR1 as SNHLY and CDR2 as FYNNEI. The CDR3 is 17 residues long. The V and J ends lost 8 bases and 0 bases, in that order; junction bases with no gene match: 5. Here the CDR3 reads CASEGLAGGASTDTQYF. In DNA form, the CDR3 reads TGTGCCAGCGAGGGACTAGCGGGAGGGGCGAGCACAGATACGCAGTATTTT.

Concerning this clone itself: One end of the junction is discordant with germline, which a read error may explain. The chain links TRBV28 to TRBJ1-2, with TRBD1 matching 9 bases. Germline values: CDR1 MDHEN, CDR2 SYDVKM. The CDR3 has 20 residues. CDR3 DNA sequence: TGTGCCAGCACGGAGTGTAAGGACAGGGGAGAAGAGGGGGCTAAGTATGGCTACACCTTC. Protein product: CASTECKDRGEEGAKYGYTF.

The chain has TRBV28 and TRBJ2-5, with a tentative D call TRBD2 (5 bases). The CDR3 sequence is 15 residues long. Trimming shortened V by 0 bases and J by 5 bases, and 13 bases separated the two germline ends. The germline V gene encodes CDR1 MDHEN and CDR2 SYDVKM. CDR3 coding DNA: TGTGCCAGCAGTTTATGCCCCGGCGAGGGCGAGACCCAGTACTTC. Translated, it gives CASSLCPGEGETQYF.

CDR3 DNA: TGTGCCAGCAGCTTCACTAGCGGGTATGTTAATGAGCAGTTCTTC. This codes for CASSFTSGYVNEQFF. The chain carries TRBV7-2 and TRBJ2-1; 9 positions match TRBD2. V gave up 3 bases and J gave up 7 bases; unmatched junction bases: 7. From germline, CDR1 is SGHTA and CDR2 FQGNSA. The CDR3 loop spans 15 amino acids.

V and J are TRBV27 and TRBJ2-3, with 10 positions matching TRBD2. V shed 3 bases and J 3 bases; nucleotides not matched to a gene: 9. The length of the CDR3 is 17 residues. The germline V gene encodes CDR1 MNHEY and CDR2 SMNVEV (reference sequence). The CDR3 DNA follows: TGTGCCAGCAGTTTTAGGGCTAGCGGGAGTACTACAGATACGCAGTATTTT. It codes for CASSFRASGSTTDTQYF.

This rearrangement joins TRBV9 to TRBJ1-2; no clear D. The V gene lost 4 bases and the J gene lost 4 bases, with 11 bases spanning the gap. CDR3 length equals 13 residues. Germline assignment: CDR1 SGDLS and CDR2 YYNGEE. CDR3 sequence: CASSRLGSYGYTF. CDR3 DNA sequence: TGTGCCAGCAGCCGACTCGGGTCCTATGGCTACACCTTC.

This chain joins TRBV6-1 and TRBJ2-7, with D maybe TRBD2 (6 bases). This CDR3 is built from 15 residues. The V gene lost 3 bases and the J gene lost 2 bases, with 14 bases spanning the gap. CDR1 and CDR2 from the germline V gene are MNHNS and SASEGT. CDR3 sequence (DNA): TGTGCCAGCAGTGATCCCGGGACTCCAACCTACGAGCAGTACTTC. Protein product: CASSDPGTPTYEQYF.

This clone was detected only once. The gene calls are TRBV9 and TRBJ1-1; D perhaps matches TRBD1 (5 bases). Deletions cut 0 bases from V and 3 bases from J, with 12 bases between. CDR3 length: 15 residues. Germline CDR1 reads SGDLS; CDR2 reads YYNGEE. CDR3 amino acids: CASSVEEKGDTEAFF. The CDR3 coding sequence is TGTGCCAGCAGCGTAGAGGAGAAAGGGGACACTGAAGCTTTCTTT.

The rearrangement joins TRBV23-1 to TRBJ2-6; 8 nucleotides agree with TRBD1. Being an ORF, TRBV23-1 has a function that is uncertain. The CDR3 totals 19 residues. With 0 bases clipped from V and 1 base from J, the junction kept 8 bases outside the gene matches. The CDR3 is CASSQSTQGAYSGANVLTF. The CDR3, as DNA: TGCGCCAGCAGTCAATCCACCCAGGGGGCTTATTCTGGGGCCAACGTCCTGACTTTC.

The gene calls are TRBV20-1 and TRBJ2-5; D is unresolved. The V end was cut by 3 bases, the J end by 5 bases, with 4 bases between. Germline assignment: CDR1 DFQATT and CDR2 SNEGSKA (reference sequence). The CDR3 length is 10 residues. CDR3 nucleotides: TGCAGTGCTAGCTTTGAGACCCAGTACTTC. Protein product: CSASFETQYF.

The J gene is TRBJ2-7, the V gene TRBV28, with a tentative D call TRBD2 (5 bases). The V end was cut by 4 bases, the J end by 0 bases, with 19 bases between. The CDR3 is 17 residues long. Germline values: CDR1 MDHEN, CDR2 SYDVKM. The CDR3 coding sequence is TGTGCCAGCAGTTCCCTAAGGATCGTTACTAGCTCCTACGAGCAGTACTTC. Its translation is CASSSLRIVTSSYEQYF.

In DNA form, the CDR3 reads TGTGCCACTGGGACTAGCGGGAGTAGGGATACGCAGTATTTT. This gives the protein CATGTSGSRDTQYF. The genes are TRBV19 and TRBJ2-3, with TRBD2 identical over 14 bases. With 10 bases clipped from V and 6 bases from J, the junction kept 6 bases outside the gene matches. Germline loops: CDR1 LNHDA, CDR2 SQIVND (reference sequence). This CDR3 region has 14 residues. The full variable domain, completed using reference TRBV19 and TRBJ2-3, is DGGITQSPKYLFRKEGQNVTLSCEQNLNHDAMYWYRQDPGQGLRLIYYSQIVNDFQKGDIAEGYSVSREKKESFPLTVTSAQKNPTAFYLCATGTSGSRDTQYFGPGTRLTVL.

The chain carries TRBV6-6 and TRBJ1-1; maybe TRBD1 (6 bases). V lost 6 bases and J 2 bases, leaving 13 bases between the germline ends. The CDR3 covers 14 residues. Germline CDR1 reads MNHNY; CDR2 reads SVGAGI (reference sequence). CDR3 DNA sequence: TGTGCCAGCAGGCCCGGGACACCTAACACTGAAGCTTTCTTT. This sequence encodes CASRPGTPNTEAFF.

Only one count was recorded for this clone. The chain carries TRBV28 and TRBJ2-5; D might be TRBD1 or TRBD2, each matching 7 bases. Trimming took 7 bases from V and 5 from J, leaving 17 bases between them. This CDR3 has 14 residues. Germline CDR1 MDHEN, CDR2 SYDVKM. The CDR3 loop is CASTQGGGVETQYF. The CDR3 bases are TGTGCCAGCACCCAGGGGGGGGGCGTCGAGACCCAGTACTTC.

This sequence joins TRBV28 and TRBJ1-5; 8 bases line up with TRBD1. Trimming took 3 bases from V and 0 from J; bases not matched to a gene: 13. The CDR3 totals 19 residues. CDR1 is MDHEN, CDR2 SYDVKM, per germline. DNA for the CDR3: TGTGCCAGCAGTTTTGGGGTCCCCGGGACAGGATATAGCAATCAGCCCCAGCATTTT. It is translated as CASSFGVPGTGYSNQPQHF.

The genes are TRBV6-1 and TRBJ1-2; D remains unclear. The CDR3 runs 17 residues. V was shortened by 0 bases and J by 0 bases, with 14 bases between the two germline ends. The germline CDR1 and CDR2 sequences are MNHNS and SASEGT. The chain's CDR3 is CASSEASWSAANYGYTF. For the CDR3, the DNA is TGTGCCAGCAGTGAAGCCTCCTGGTCAGCCGCTAACTATGGCTACACCTTC.

The chain has TRBV7-4 and TRBJ1-1, with 7 bases fitting TRBD1. Germline trimming cut 3 bases from V and 1 base from J; bases unmatched to any gene: 2. The CDR3 loop spans 14 amino acids. The germline CDR1 and CDR2 sequences are SGHVT and SQSDAQ. The CDR3 spells CASSLDRTNTEAFF. DNA for the CDR3: TGTGCCAGCAGCTTGGACAGGACGAACACTGAAGCTTTCTTT.

This rearrangement joins TRBV4-3 to TRBJ2-1; the match to TRBD2 covers 7 bases. Germline trimming cut 6 bases from V and 8 bases from J; bases unmatched to any gene: 25. The CDR3 has 19 amino acids. Looked up from germline, CDR1 is LGHNA and CDR2 is YSLEER. The CDR3 bases are TGCGCCAGCAGTCGCTTCTGGCGGGAGTGGGAAAAGGTTTGCCATGAGCAGTTCTTC. Its protein is CASSRFWREWEKVCHEQFF.

CDR3 region: CASSVLYKGNEQFF. The CDR3 DNA sequence: TGTGCCAGCAGCGTACTTTACAAAGGTAATGAGCAGTTCTTC. This chain joins TRBV9 and TRBJ2-1; D is ambiguous. Germline V CDR1 and CDR2: SGDLS, YYNGEE. The CDR3 is made up of 14 amino acids. The V gene lost 1 base and the J gene lost 7 bases, with 12 bases spanning the gap.

A single count supports this clone. The chain couples TRBV28 to TRBJ2-6; D is unresolved. The CDR3 has 14 residues. The V gene's germline CDR1 is MDHEN and CDR2 SYDVKM. V was pared by 9 bases and J by 0 bases, with 9 bases between. The CDR3 spells CASFASSGANVLTF. The DNA of the CDR3 is TGTGCCAGTTTTGCCAGCTCTGGGGCCAACGTCCTGACTTTC.

The chain employs TRBV18 and TRBJ1-4, with 11 bases fitting TRBD1. The CDR3 totals 14 residues. Losses at the gene ends were 8 bases for V and 5 bases for J; bases not matched to a gene: 4. Germline values: CDR1 KGHSH, CDR2 LQKENI. The CDR3 nucleotides read TGTGCCAGCGCCCGGGACAGGGGGAATGAAAAACTGTTTTTT. This gives the protein CASARDRGNEKLFF.

The J gene is TRBJ2-1, the V gene TRBV10-1; 11 bases are shared with TRBD2. Germline V gene data show CDR1 as WNHNN and CDR2 as SYGVQD (reference sequence). CDR3 length: 15 residues. V shed 9 bases, J shed 9 bases, and the junction held 13 bases outside the gene matches. This CDR3 reads CAREKLAGVVCEQFF. The CDR3, as DNA: TGCGCCAGGGAAAAACTAGCGGGAGTAGTTTGTGAGCAGTTCTTC.

The chain is built from TRBV28 and TRBJ2-3, with 11 bases that match TRBD2. In germline, CDR1 is MDHEN, CDR2 SYDVKM. Trimming cost V 7 bases and J 5 bases; bases outside gene matches: 14. The CDR3 spans 17 residues. The CDR3 region is CASTNPGASGRLDTQYF. For the CDR3, the DNA is TGTGCCAGCACCAACCCGGGGGCTAGCGGGAGGTTAGATACGCAGTATTTT.

The V gene is TRBV6-1, the J gene TRBJ1-2; TRBD1 aligns across 10 bases. J was trimmed by 2 bases and V by 0 bases; bases with no gene match: 18. Germline CDR1 MNHNS, CDR2 SASEGT. The CDR3 totals 21 residues. The CDR3 DNA reads TGTGCCAGCAGTGAAGCGTCCCCCGACCTAACACCGGGACAGGGGAACTATGGCTACACCTTC. It specifies CASSEASPDLTPGQGNYGYTF.

V usage is TRBV28 and J usage is TRBJ1-5; D is uncertain. CDR1 and CDR2 from the germline V gene are MDHEN and SYDVKM. The CDR3 has 14 amino acids. V was pared by 10 bases and J by 6 bases, with 19 bases between. Written as DNA, the CDR3 is TGTGCCACCTTCTCAGGAAGTGAAAGTCAGCCCCAGCATTTT. This sequence encodes CATFSGSESQPQHF.